Sequencing of this T cell receptor (beta chain) was carried out in a study of blood T cell repertoires in COVID-19. In germline, CDR1 is LNHNV, CDR2 YYDKDF (reference sequence). The V and J ends lost 0 bases and 4 bases respectively, with 10 bases between them. The CDR3 is 15 amino acids. Generated by immunoSEQ multiplex PCR, the TCRdb table keeps only in-frame clones and is missing some. The sample lists over 60,000 clones, over 75% occurring once. The sample consisted of peripheral blood. The clonotype originates from a man between 65 and 80 years old with active or convalescent COVID-19. V gene TRBV15 combines with J gene TRBJ1-5, with D tentatively TRBD1 (5 bases). CDR3 protein: CATSRDWGGNQPQHF. CDR3 sequence (DNA): TGTGCCACCAGCAGAGATTGGGGGGGGAATCAGCCCCAGCATTTT.